This is a list of T cell receptor beta chains from one sample in a study of cytomegalovirus exposure and HLA in healthy donors. TCRdb's copy holds only in-frame clones and misses some; the assay was immunoSEQ multiplex PCR. The repertoire holds 150,000 to 200,000 clones, with over 80% as singletons. Sequenced sample: PBMCs. The receptor set was obtained from a woman under 30 in good health and CMV-seronegative. Each CDR3 is given with its conserved first and last residue.

V	J	CDR3
TRBV7-2	TRBJ1-4	CASSGGRNEKLFF
TRBV19	TRBJ2-5	CASARGTQETQYF
TRBV2	TRBJ1-5	CASSDGAGTNQPQHF
TRBV10-3	TRBJ1-2	CAISESEGQPGYF
TRBV6-1	TRBJ1-4	CATAGATNEKLFF
TRBV13	TRBJ1-6	CASSLGGGTYNSPLHF
TRBV2	TRBJ2-1	CASRGLADRGNSHEQFF
TRBV7-2	TRBJ2-2	CASSLQPGELFF
TRBV7-6	TRBJ2-7	CANSLQGTIDEQYF
TRBV11-2	TRBJ1-1	CASSRYGQVLEAFF
TRBV11-2	TRBJ2-7	CASSPLRRQGVYEQYF
TRBV6-6	TRBJ1-2	CASITGTGGSYGYTF
TRBV30	TRBJ1-1	CAWSRDRRTEAFF
TRBV13	TRBJ1-1	CASSPPGSLTEAFF
TRBV10-3	TRBJ2-3	CAIGGSGGNTQYF
TRBV9	TRBJ2-3	CASSATSGGAWTDTQYF
TRBV19	TRBJ2-7	CASSYSDSYEQYF
TRBV6-5	TRBJ1-4	CASSYSSRGSEKLFF
TRBV9	TRBJ2-1	CASSVGAGMRDEQFF
TRBV5-4	TRBJ1-3	CASSLGTEPGNTIYF
TRBV7-6	TRBJ1-1	CASSLSRVRGRDTEAFF
TRBV10-3	TRBJ1-1	CAISRDQNTEAFF
TRBV27	TRBJ2-7	CASTPGGRSSYEQYF
TRBV20-1	TRBJ2-5	CSARGETQYF
TRBV30	TRBJ1-6	CAWKLAGTGTPLHF
TRBV10-3	TRBJ2-6	CAISERFQHSGANVLTF
TRBV10-2	TRBJ2-1	CASRPTSGGGNEQFF
TRBV9	TRBJ2-3	CASSDDRVVDTQYF
TRBV5-1	TRBJ2-4	CASSLSEGVNSQYF
TRBV9	TRBJ2-2	CASSVWASGGTGELFF
TRBV5-1	TRBJ2-5	CASSPEGYQETQYF
TRBV12-5	TRBJ1-1	CASGLAAADSYWTEAFF
TRBV2	TRBJ2-3	CASSQRTGTSTDTQYF
TRBV30	TRBJ2-3	CAWTLAGGGTDTQYF
TRBV5-1	TRBJ1-1	CASSVGQGGTEAFF
TRBV7-9	TRBJ1-2	CASSRPGLQRWGYTF
TRBV7-2	TRBJ2-5	CASSLVRLKETQYF